A single sample gave rise to the 19 T cell receptor beta chains below, sequenced in a study of CXCR3-negative and CXCR3-positive naive CD8 T cells. No cognate antigen is known for these TCRs. 5' RACE that incorporated UMI labels was used to prepare the TRB cDNA libraries. TCRdb reprocessed the 5' RACE reads, keeping one entry per CDR3 protein, no DNA. The repertoire table contains over 5,500 distinct CDR3 sequences. Overall study results and limits: Naive cells positive for CXCR3 carried more hydrophobic TRB CDR3s than CXCR3-negative ones.

The sample consisted of naive CXCR3+ CD8+ T cells from blood. Subset meaning: CD45RO-CCR7+CD27+CD95- naive CD8+ T cells expressing CXCR3 (TNR3+). The origin of the receptors is a human donor in good health. Some clones in this sample may be carry-over from other donors' samples.

This clonotype is medium-sized (0.01 to 0.1%) by frequency. The rearrangement links TRBV7-9 to TRBJ2-2. The CDR3 runs to 14 residues. The V gene's germline CDR1 is SEHNR and CDR2 FQNEAQ (reference sequence). The CDR3: CASSGTTNTGELFF.

According to its frequency, this clonotype is medium-sized. The chain employs TRBV7-9 and TRBJ1-1. The CDR3 has 15 residues. Looked up from germline, CDR1 is SEHNR and CDR2 is FQNEAQ (reference sequence). CDR3 sequence reads: CASSSRGGKNTEAFF.

Judged by frequency, this clonotype is medium-sized. The V call is TRBV13, the J call TRBJ2-3; without DNA, the TCRdb call of TRBD2 cannot be checked. Germline-derived CDR1 and CDR2 are PRHDT and FYEKMQ (reference sequence). The CDR3 covers 16 residues. The CDR3 is CASSFRLAGAGDTQYF.

The chain is built from TRBV7-8 and TRBJ2-7. CDR1 and CDR2 from the germline V gene are SGHVS and FQNEAQ. The CDR3 runs to 14 residues. CDR3 protein: CASSSQGPSYEQYF.

The chain couples TRBV20-1 to TRBJ2-5; the D call from TCRdb, TRBD2, cannot be confirmed without DNA. The CDR3 has 14 residues. Germline values: CDR1 DFQATT, CDR2 SNEGSKA (reference sequence). CDR3 amino acids: CSAGGLAGVETQYF.

Considering frequency, this clonotype is medium-sized. The gene calls are TRBV29-1 and TRBJ2-7. Germline CDR1 reads SQVTM; CDR2 reads ANQGSEA. The CDR3 is 11 amino acids. The CDR3 spells CSVVDFYEQYF.

V gene TRBV19 combines with J gene TRBJ2-2. This CDR3 comprises 12 residues. Germline V gene sequence: CDR1 LNHDA, CDR2 SQIVND (reference sequence). This CDR3 reads CASSIGGGELFF.

This clonotype is classed as medium-sized by frequency. CDR3 residues: CASSADRELYEQYF. The J gene is TRBJ2-7, the V gene TRBV7-9; TCRdb selects TRBD1, and the lack of DNA leaves this call unchecked. The CDR3 runs 14 residues. Germline lookup yields CDR1 SEHNR and CDR2 FQNEAQ (reference sequence).

The chain couples TRBV29-1 to TRBJ2-1. This CDR3 has 11 residues. Germline CDR1 and CDR2: SQVTM and ANQGSEA. The CDR3 loop is CSGDFYNEQFF.

Its frequency marks this clonotype as medium-sized. The chain couples TRBV20-1 to TRBJ1-2; the TCRdb D gene call, TRBD1, has no DNA to confirm it. The CDR3 runs 13 residues. The germline V gene encodes CDR1 DFQATT and CDR2 SNEGSKA (reference sequence). The chain's CDR3 is CSAPRQGNYGYTF.

This clonotype is classed as medium-sized by frequency. The chain joins TRBV20-1 to TRBJ2-7. CDR3 size: 13 residues. CDR1 DFQATT and CDR2 SNEGSKA come from the germline V gene (reference sequence). The CDR3 region is CSARVGMGFEQYF.

The rearrangement uses TRBV10-3 and TRBJ2-5; lacking DNA, the TRBD1 call made by TCRdb goes unchecked. The CDR3 covers 15 residues. Looked up from germline, CDR1 is ENHRY and CDR2 is SYGVKD. The CDR3: CAISDRDRAAETQYF.

The V gene is TRBV7-8, the J gene TRBJ2-3; as DNA is missing, the TRBD2 call by TCRdb cannot be tested. CDR1 is SGHVS and CDR2 is FQNEAQ in the germline V gene. This CDR3 is built from 15 residues. CDR3: CASSLPLAGADTQYF.

The chain links TRBV18 to TRBJ2-7; TCRdb selects TRBD2, and the lack of DNA leaves this call unchecked. This CDR3 has 17 residues. Per germline, CDR1 KGHSH and CDR2 LQKENI. CDR3 region: CASSRTSGGEKSYEQYF.

This clonotype is labeled medium-sized based on frequency. The V gene is TRBV29-1, the J gene TRBJ1-1; TCRdb's assignment of TRBD1 cannot be checked, as there is no DNA. Germline V gives CDR1 SQVTM, CDR2 ANQGSEA. The CDR3 totals 13 residues. CDR3 residues: CSVPGQMNTEAFF.

This sequence joins TRBV13 and TRBJ1-2; lacking DNA, the TRBD1 call made by TCRdb goes unchecked. The germline V gene encodes CDR1 PRHDT and CDR2 FYEKMQ (reference sequence). The CDR3 totals 15 residues. The CDR3 loop is CASRPMGTLNYGYTF. The full variable domain, in which reference TRBV13 and TRBJ1-2 provide the parts outside the CDR3, is AAGVIQSPRHLIKEKRETATLKCYPIPRHDTVYWYQQGPGQDPQFLISFYEKMQSDKGSIPDRFSAQQFSDYHSELNMSSLELGDSALYFCASRPMGTLNYGYTFGSGTRLTVV.

The chain joins TRBV20-1 to TRBJ2-7. The CDR3 sequence is 14 residues long. Germline lookup yields CDR1 DFQATT and CDR2 SNEGSKA (reference sequence). The chain's CDR3 is CSARSGPFSYEQYF.

Frequency places this clonotype as medium-sized. This chain uses TRBV10-3 with TRBJ2-1; TCRdb gives TRBD1 as the D gene, but with no DNA this cannot be confirmed. The germline gives CDR1 ENHRY, CDR2 SYGVKD. CDR3 size: 15 residues. Here the CDR3 reads CAISESWKSGREQFF.

In terms of frequency, this clonotype is medium-sized. The chain combines TRBV20-1 with TRBJ2-7; TCRdb indicates TRBD2, and absent DNA this call remains unverified. The CDR3 contains 13 residues. Germline assignment: CDR1 DFQATT and CDR2 SNEGSKA (reference sequence). The CDR3: CSARGLAGYEQYF.